These T cell receptor beta chains were read from a single sample in a study of T cell responses to AZD1222 COVID-19 vaccine. Generated by immunoSEQ multiplex PCR, the TCRdb table keeps only in-frame clones and is missing some. The repertoire includes roughly 110,000 clones, approximately 90% of them detected once, and about 9.1% sits in the top ten. This material consisted of peripheral blood, taken 28 days after the second AZD1222 dose. The receptors stem from an adult who received the AZD1222 COVID-19 vaccine. CDR3s include the opening cysteine and the closing phenylalanine or tryptophan. The order of the fields is V gene, J gene, clone size, D gene, CDR3 protein, CDR3 DNA. A D gene is named only where the DNA matches it firmly. Size is omitted from some rows. Given values are once, few, many or a class for expanded clones.

TRBV5-6	TRBJ2-7	.	.	CASSYPLAKAYEQYF	TGTGCCAGCAGCTACCCACTAGCAAAGGCCTACGAGCAGTACTTC
TRBV27	TRBJ1-1	few	.	CASFDVGSGAFF	TGTGCCAGTTTCGACGTTGGATCGGGAGCTTTCTTT
TRBV7-3	TRBJ2-5	once	TRBD1	CASSRQGRETQYF	TGTGCCAGCAGCCGACAGGGCCGGGAGACCCAGTACTTC
TRBV29-1	TRBJ2-5	.	TRBD1	CSVSTGGVETQYF	TGCAGCGTCTCCACAGGGGGCGTAGAGACCCAGTACTTC
TRBV28	TRBJ2-3	.	TRBD1	CASSSAGGGTDTQYF	TGTGCCAGCAGTTCGGCAGGGGGAGGCACAGATACGCAGTATTTT
TRBV30	TRBJ2-1	.	.	CAWSPGGSYNEQFF	TGTGCCTGGAGTCCGGGCGGCTCCTACAATGAGCAGTTCTTC
TRBV28	TRBJ1-3	.	.	CASSLPPGTAASGNTIYF	TGTGCCAGCAGTTTACCTCCCGGGACGGCGGCCTCTGGAAACACCATATATTTT
TRBV6-1	TRBJ1-3	.	.	CASSEALGVSGNTIYF	TGTGCCAGCAGTGAAGCCTTAGGGGTATCTGGAAACACCATATATTTT
TRBV24-1	TRBJ2-7	.	.	CATSDLDEQYF	TGTGCCACCAGTGATTTGGACGAGCAGTACTTC
TRBV3-1/TRBV3-2	TRBJ2-1	.	TRBD2	CASSPLSGSFPDEQFF	TGTGCCAGCAGCCCCTTAAGCGGGAGCTTCCCCGATGAGCAGTTCTTC
TRBV7-9	TRBJ1-1	.	.	CASSSGRLNTEAFF	TGTGCCAGCAGCTCGGGACGGCTGAACACTGAAGCTTTCTTT
TRBV30	TRBJ1-1	.	.	CAWSRYTGRNTEAFF	TGTGCCTGGAGTCGATATACGGGGAGGAACACTGAAGCTTTCTTT
TRBV29-1	TRBJ2-3	.	TRBD2	CSADGRRADTQYF	TGCAGCGCCGACGGGAGGAGGGCAGATACGCAGTATTTT
TRBV14	TRBJ2-3	.	.	CASSQDLGGWADTQYF	TGTGCCAGCAGCCAAGATCTTGGGGGGTGGGCAGATACGCAGTATTTT
TRBV20-1	TRBJ1-1	.	TRBD1	CSAGQGTEAFF	TGCAGTGCGGGACAGGGAACTGAAGCTTTCTTT
TRBV6-4	TRBJ1-4	.	.	CASRQGTATNEKLFF	TGTGCCAGCAGACAGGGTACGGCAACTAATGAAAAACTGTTTTTT
TRBV25-1	TRBJ1-1	.	TRBD1	CASSEQGARTEAFF	TGTGCCAGCAGTGAACAGGGGGCGAGGACTGAAGCTTTCTTT
TRBV29-1	TRBJ2-3	.	TRBD2	CSGGLAADTQYF	TGCAGCGGGGGACTAGCGGCGGATACGCAGTATTTT
TRBV4-1	TRBJ1-1	.	.	CASGNQDIFRAFF	TGCGCCAGCGGAAACCAGGACATTTTCCGAGCTTTCTTT
TRBV2	TRBJ2-3	.	.	CASSHPTGLGGDTQYF	TGTGCCAGCAGTCATCCTACAGGTCTCGGTGGAGATACGCAGTATTTT
TRBV4-1	TRBJ2-7	.	TRBD1	CASSQDGPDRGQTYEQYF	TGCGCCAGCAGCCAAGACGGGCCAGACAGGGGGCAGACCTACGAGCAGTACTTC
TRBV18	TRBJ1-5	.	.	CASSPGQHQPQHF	TGTGCCAGCTCACCAGGACAGCATCAGCCCCAGCATTTT
TRBV19	TRBJ1-2	.	TRBD1	CASSRDRGYGYTF	TGTGCCAGTAGTCGCGACAGGGGCTATGGCTACACCTTC